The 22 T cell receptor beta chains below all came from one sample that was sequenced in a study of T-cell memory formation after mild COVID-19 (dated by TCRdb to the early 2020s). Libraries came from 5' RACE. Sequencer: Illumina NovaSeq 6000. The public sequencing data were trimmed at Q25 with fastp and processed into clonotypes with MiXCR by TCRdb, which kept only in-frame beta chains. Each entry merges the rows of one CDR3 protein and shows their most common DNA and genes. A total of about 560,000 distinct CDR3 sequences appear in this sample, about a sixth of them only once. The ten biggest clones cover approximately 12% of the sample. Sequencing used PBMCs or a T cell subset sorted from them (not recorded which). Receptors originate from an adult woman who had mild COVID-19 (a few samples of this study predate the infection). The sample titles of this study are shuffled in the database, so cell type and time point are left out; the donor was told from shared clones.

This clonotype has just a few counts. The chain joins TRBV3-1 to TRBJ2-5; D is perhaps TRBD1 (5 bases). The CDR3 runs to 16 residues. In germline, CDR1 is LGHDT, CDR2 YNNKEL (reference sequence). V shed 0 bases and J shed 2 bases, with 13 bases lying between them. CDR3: CASSQDFRAVQETQYF. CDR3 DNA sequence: TGTGCCAGCAGCCAAGATTTCAGGGCCGTACAAGAGACCCAGTACTTC.

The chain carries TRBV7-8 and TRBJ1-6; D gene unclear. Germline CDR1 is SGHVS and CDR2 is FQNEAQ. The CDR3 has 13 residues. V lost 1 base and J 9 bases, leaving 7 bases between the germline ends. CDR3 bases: TGTGCCAGCAGCTTAGAGACCGCTTCACCCCTCCACTTT. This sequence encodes CASSLETASPLHF.

In DNA, the CDR3 is TGTGCCAGCAGCTCCCCTGCCGAGGGACTAGCGGGAGTGTTCGAGCAGTACTTC. Encoded protein: CASSSPAEGLAGVFEQYF. This chain connects TRBV12-3 or TRBV12-4 to TRBJ2-7; 14 nucleotides agree with TRBD2. V lost 6 bases, J lost 6 bases, and 16 bases stayed unmatched. This CDR3 spans 18 amino acids.

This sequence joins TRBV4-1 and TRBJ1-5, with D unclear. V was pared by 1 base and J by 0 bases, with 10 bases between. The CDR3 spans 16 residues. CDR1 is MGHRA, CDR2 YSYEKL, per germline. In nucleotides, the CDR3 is TGCGCCAGCAGCCAAGCCGATGGGCTTAGCAATCAGCCCCAGCATTTT. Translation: CASSQADGLSNQPQHF.

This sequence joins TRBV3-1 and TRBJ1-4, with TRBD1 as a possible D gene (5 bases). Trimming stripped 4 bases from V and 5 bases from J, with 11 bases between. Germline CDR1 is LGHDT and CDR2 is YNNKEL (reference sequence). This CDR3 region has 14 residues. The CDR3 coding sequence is TGTGCCAGCAGCCCGGGACCAGTGAATGAAAAACTGTTTTTT. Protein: CASSPGPVNEKLFF.

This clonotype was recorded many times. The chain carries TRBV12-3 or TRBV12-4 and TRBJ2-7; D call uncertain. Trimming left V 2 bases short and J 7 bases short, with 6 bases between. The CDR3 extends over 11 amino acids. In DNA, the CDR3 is TGTGCCAGCAGTTTATGGTCGGAGCAGTACTTC. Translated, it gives CASSLWSEQYF.

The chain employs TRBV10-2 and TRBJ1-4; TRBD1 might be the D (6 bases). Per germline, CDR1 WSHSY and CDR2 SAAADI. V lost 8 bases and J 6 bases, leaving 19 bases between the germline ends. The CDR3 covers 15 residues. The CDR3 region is CASGDQGIQDEKLFF. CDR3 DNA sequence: TGCGCCAGCGGCGACCAGGGGATTCAGGATGAAAAACTGTTTTTT.

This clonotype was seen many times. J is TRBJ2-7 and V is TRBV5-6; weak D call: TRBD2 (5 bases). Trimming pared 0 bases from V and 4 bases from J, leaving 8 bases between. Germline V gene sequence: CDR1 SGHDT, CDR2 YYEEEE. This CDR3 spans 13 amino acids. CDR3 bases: TGTGCCAGCAGCTTGGAGCCGGGATACGAGCAGTACTTC. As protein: CASSLEPGYEQYF.

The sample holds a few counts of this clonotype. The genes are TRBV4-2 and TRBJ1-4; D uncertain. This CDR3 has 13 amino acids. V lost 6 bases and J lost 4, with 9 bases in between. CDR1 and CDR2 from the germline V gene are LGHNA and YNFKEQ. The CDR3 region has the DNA TGTGCCAGCAGTACCCGTCTTAATGAAAAACTGTTTTTT. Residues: CASSTRLNEKLFF.

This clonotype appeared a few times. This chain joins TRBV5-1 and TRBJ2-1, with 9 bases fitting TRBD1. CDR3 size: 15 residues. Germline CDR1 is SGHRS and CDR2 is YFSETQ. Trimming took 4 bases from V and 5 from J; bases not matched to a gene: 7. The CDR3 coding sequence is TGCGCCAGCAGCGAGGGACAGGGCGGCCACAATGAGCAGTTCTTC. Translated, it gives CASSEGQGGHNEQFF.

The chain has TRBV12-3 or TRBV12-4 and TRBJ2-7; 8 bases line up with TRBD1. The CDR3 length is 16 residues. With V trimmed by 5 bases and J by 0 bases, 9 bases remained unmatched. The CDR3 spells CASSPLPGQDSYEQYF. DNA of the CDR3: TGTGCCAGCAGTCCCCTACCGGGACAGGACTCCTACGAGCAGTACTTC.

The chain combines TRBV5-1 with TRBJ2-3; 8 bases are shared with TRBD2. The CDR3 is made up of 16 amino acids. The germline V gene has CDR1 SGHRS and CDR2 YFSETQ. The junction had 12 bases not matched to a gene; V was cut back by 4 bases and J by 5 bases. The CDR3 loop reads CASSASLRGEGDTQYF. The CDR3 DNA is TGCGCCAGCAGCGCCTCCTTGCGGGGGGAGGGAGATACGCAGTATTTT. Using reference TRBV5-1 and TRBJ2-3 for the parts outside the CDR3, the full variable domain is KAGVTQTPRYLIKTRGQQVTLSCSPISGHRSVSWYQQTPGQGLQFLFEYFSETQRNKGNFPGRFSGRQFSNSRSEMNVSTLELGDSALYLCASSASLRGEGDTQYFGPGTRLTVL.

CDR3 nucleotides: TGCAGCGTGGCAATTTGGGGACGAAATTTCACTGAAGCTTTCTTT. This sequence encodes CSVAIWGRNFTEAFF. J is TRBJ1-1 and V is TRBV29-1, with D possibly TRBD1 on 5 matching bases. Trimming pared 6 bases from V and 4 bases from J, leaving 21 bases between. The CDR3 covers 15 residues. Germline values: CDR1 SQVTM, CDR2 ANQGSEA.

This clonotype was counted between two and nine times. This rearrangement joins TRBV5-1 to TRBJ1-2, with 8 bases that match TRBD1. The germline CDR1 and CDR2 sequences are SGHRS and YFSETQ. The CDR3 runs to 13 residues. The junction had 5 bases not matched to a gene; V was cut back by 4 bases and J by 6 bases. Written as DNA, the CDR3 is TGCGCCAGCAGCGTTCAGGGGGCGGATGGCTACACCTTC. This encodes CASSVQGADGYTF.

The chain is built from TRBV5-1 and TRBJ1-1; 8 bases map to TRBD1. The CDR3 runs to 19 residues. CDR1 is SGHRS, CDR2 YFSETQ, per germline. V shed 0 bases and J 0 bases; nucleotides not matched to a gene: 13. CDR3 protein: CASSLAGSRGRGMNTEAFF. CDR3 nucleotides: TGCGCCAGCAGCTTGGCAGGATCCAGGGGGCGGGGTATGAACACTGAAGCTTTCTTT.

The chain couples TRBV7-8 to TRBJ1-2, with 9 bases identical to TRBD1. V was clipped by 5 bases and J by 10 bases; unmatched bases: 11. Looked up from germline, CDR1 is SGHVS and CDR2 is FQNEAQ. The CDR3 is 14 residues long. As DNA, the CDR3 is TGTGCCAGCAGCCATAGTCCCGGGACAGGGATCTACACCTTC. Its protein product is CASSHSPGTGIYTF.

CDR3 loop: CSARLTGPIEYGYTF. As DNA, the CDR3 is TGCAGTGCTAGACTGACAGGCCCAATTGAGTATGGCTACACCTTC. The chain links TRBV20-1 to TRBJ1-2, with D possibly matching TRBD1 (6 bases). This CDR3 is built from 15 residues. Germline V CDR1 and CDR2: DFQATT, SNEGSKA (reference sequence). V was cut by 2 bases and J by 5 bases, with 18 bases left in between.

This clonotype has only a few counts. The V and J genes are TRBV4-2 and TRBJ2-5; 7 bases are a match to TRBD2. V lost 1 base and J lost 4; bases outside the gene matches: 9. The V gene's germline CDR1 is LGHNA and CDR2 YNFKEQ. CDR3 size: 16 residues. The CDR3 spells CASSQVGDLAGETQYF. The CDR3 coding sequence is TGTGCCAGCAGCCAAGTCGGGGACTTAGCGGGAGAGACCCAGTACTTC.

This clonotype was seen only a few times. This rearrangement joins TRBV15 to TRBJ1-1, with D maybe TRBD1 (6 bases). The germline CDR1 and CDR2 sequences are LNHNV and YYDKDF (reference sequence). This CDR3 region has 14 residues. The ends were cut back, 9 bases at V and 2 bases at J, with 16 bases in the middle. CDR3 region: CATLSPDRNTEAFF. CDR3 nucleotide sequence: TGTGCCACGCTAAGTCCGGACAGAAACACTGAAGCTTTCTTT.

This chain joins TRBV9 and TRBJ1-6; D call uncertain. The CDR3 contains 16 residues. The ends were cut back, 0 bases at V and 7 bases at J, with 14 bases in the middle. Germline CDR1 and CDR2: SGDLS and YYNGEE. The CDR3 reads CASSVDPLRPNSPLHF. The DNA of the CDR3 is TGTGCCAGCAGCGTAGACCCCCTCCGTCCCAATTCACCCCTCCACTTT.

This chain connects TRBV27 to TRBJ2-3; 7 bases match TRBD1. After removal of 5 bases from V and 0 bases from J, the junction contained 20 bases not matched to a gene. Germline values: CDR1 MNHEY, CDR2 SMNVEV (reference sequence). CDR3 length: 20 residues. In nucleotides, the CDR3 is TGTGCCAGCAGTCCTAAGCCCCCGGACAGGAGAATCATTAGCACAGATACGCAGTATTTT. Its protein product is CASSPKPPDRRIISTDTQYF.

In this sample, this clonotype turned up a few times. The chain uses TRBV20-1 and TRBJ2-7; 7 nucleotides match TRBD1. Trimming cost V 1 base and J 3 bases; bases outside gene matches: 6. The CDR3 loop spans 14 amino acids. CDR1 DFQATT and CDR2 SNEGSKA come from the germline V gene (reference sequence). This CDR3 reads CSARAGTAYYEQYF. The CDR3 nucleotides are TGCAGTGCTAGAGCCGGGACAGCCTACTACGAGCAGTACTTC.